This T cell receptor beta chain was recovered during a study of T cell responses to AZD1222 COVID-19 vaccine. CDR1 SGDLS and CDR2 YYNGEE come from the germline V gene. The V end lost 3 bases, the J end lost 1 base, and 5 bases lay between the germline ends. CDR3 length: 13 amino acids. Regarding this clone: What it binds is not known.

Findings of the study overall: Receipt of two AZD1222 doses was followed by a rise in Spike-specific TCR breadth and depth. Targets within unmutated variant regions were reportedly found for nearly half of spike-specific TCRs.

The repertoire was sequenced with immunoSEQ multiplex PCR; TCRdb's copy has only in-frame clones and lacks some. The profile covers around 100,000 clones, with around 87% appearing a single time and 4% to 4.5% taken by the ten largest. This chain connects TRBV9 to TRBJ1-3; no clear D. This specimen consisted of peripheral blood, obtained on day 0 of MenACWY control vaccination. The origin of this receptor is an adult in good health. CDR3 amino acids: CASSAGSGNTIYF. The CDR3 coding sequence is TGTGCCAGCAGCGCGGGTTCTGGAAACACCATATATTTT.